Below, one T cell receptor (beta chain) is given with its context. Its antigen is currently unknown. Oncomine TCR Beta short-read sequencing was applied to DNA from cultured CD4+ T cells. One entry per CDR3 protein, called by TCRdb with MiXCR from the PCR reads. The table shows around 13,000 distinct CDR3 sequences, with approximately 58% occurring only once. This entry belongs to a study of vaccination and CD4 T cells after COVID-19. Treatment specified: roughly 11-day PBMC culture with coronavirus spike peptide pools or control peptides (ViraFEST assay). CD4+ T cells were isolated by negative selection after about ten days of culture. V lost 0 bases to trimming and J lost 4 bases, with 7 bases between them. CDR3 length: 13 amino acids. Per germline, CDR1 SGHKS and CDR2 YYEKEE (reference sequence).

This rearrangement joins TRBV5-5 to TRBJ2-5, with TRBD1 as a possible D gene (5 bases). The source was CD4+ T cells from blood, cultured in vitro, collected before SARS-CoV-2 vaccination. The sequence came from a human donor who had recovered from COVID-19. In DNA form, the CDR3 reads TGTGCCAGCAGCTTGGGGCAGGGAGAGACCCAGTACTTC. It is translated as CASSLGQGETQYF.